This entry is about one T cell receptor (beta chain). The antigen is unknown. This entry comes from a study of T-cell reconstitution after alpha-beta-depleted transplantation in children. As it was prepared, the TCRbeta library received unique molecular identifiers. TCRdb recomputed calls from the PCR reads with MiXCR, one row per CDR3 protein. The table lists under 450,000 distinct CDR3 sequences, 15% to 20% of them singletons. Study-wide points: T-cell numbers and diversity, one year after transplant, stemmed largely from T cells that were newly produced.

Germline assignment: CDR1 SGHAT and CDR2 FQNNGV. The CDR3 runs 14 residues. Trimming removed 2 bases at V and 3 bases at J, with 11 bases between. The source was PBMCs, mostly from graft donor cells, collected 360 days after TCRalphabeta/CD19-depleted stem cell transplant. This sequence joins TRBV11-2 and TRBJ2-7; no reliable D call. This clonotype was obtained from a boy younger than two who had a stem cell transplant for Wiskott-Aldrich syndrome, so the T cells may come from the graft donor. Here the CDR3 reads CASSLYPQDYEQYF. The CDR3 bases are TGTGCCAGCAGCTTATATCCCCAGGACTACGAGCAGTACTTC.